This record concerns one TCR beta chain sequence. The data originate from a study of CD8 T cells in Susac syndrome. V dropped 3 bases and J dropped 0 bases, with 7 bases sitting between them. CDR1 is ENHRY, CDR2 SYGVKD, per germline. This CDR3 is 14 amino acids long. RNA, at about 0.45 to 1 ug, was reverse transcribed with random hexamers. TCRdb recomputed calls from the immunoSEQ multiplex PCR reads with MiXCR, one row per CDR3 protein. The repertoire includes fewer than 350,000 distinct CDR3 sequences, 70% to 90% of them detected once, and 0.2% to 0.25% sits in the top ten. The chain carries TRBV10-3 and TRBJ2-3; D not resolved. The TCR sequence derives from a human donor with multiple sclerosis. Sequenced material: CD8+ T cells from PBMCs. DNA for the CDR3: TGTGCCATCAGTGAACCCTTCAGCACAGATACGCAGTATTTT. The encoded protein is CAISEPFSTDTQYF.